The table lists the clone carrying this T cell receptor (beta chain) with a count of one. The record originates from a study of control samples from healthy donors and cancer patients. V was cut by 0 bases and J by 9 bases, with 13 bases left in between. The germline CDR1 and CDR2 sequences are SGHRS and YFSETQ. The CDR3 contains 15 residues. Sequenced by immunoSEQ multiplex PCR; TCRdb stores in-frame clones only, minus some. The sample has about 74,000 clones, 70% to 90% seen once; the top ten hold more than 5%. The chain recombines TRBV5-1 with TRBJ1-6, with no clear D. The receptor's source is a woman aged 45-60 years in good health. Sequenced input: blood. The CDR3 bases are TGCGCCAGCAGCTTGGCCATAGGGCAAACTTCACCCCTCCACTTT. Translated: CASSLAIGQTSPLHF.